One and the same sample provided the 29 T cell receptor beta chains below, sequenced in a study of shared clonotypes between healthy human individuals. The assay was immunoSEQ multiplex PCR, and TCRdb's table has in-frame clones only and misses some. The sample lists over a million clones, roughly 80% occurring once. What was sequenced was memory CD4+ T cells sorted from blood. Subset indicated: CD45RA-negative fraction. The source is a man aged 18 to 30 in good health.

V and J are TRBV30 and TRBJ1-1, with D maybe TRBD1 (5 bases). This CDR3 comprises 13 residues. Trimming pared 7 bases from V and 1 base from J, leaving 13 bases between. Germline assignment: CDR1 GTSNPN and CDR2 SVGIG (reference sequence). CDR3 protein: CAFPGPTNTEAFF. The CDR3 DNA reads as TGTGCCTTCCCGGGACCGACGAACACTGAAGCTTTCTTT.

V gene TRBV4-3 combines with J gene TRBJ2-2; perhaps TRBD2 as D (6 bases). In germline, CDR1 is LGHNA, CDR2 YSLEER. This CDR3 is 16 amino acids long. Trimming stripped 7 bases from V and 3 bases from J, with 18 bases between. Here the CDR3 reads CASTTRVSGDTGELFF. CDR3 nucleotides: TGCGCCAGCACCACACGGGTTTCGGGGGACACCGGGGAGCTGTTTTTT.

V gene TRBV5-4 combines with J gene TRBJ2-1, with TRBD1 matching over 8 bases. The germline CDR1 and CDR2 sequences are SGHNT and YYREEE (reference sequence). V was pared by 5 bases and J by 4 bases, with 8 bases of the junction left unmatched. CDR3 length equals 15 residues. The CDR3 region is CASSPDRGAYNEQFF. CDR3 DNA: TGTGCCAGCAGTCCCGACAGGGGAGCTTACAATGAGCAGTTCTTC.

The chain joins TRBV5-1 to TRBJ2-5; maybe TRBD2 (5 bases). Per germline, CDR1 SGHRS and CDR2 YFSETQ. V lost 4 bases and J lost 2, with 12 bases in between. The CDR3 runs 14 residues. CDR3 sequence reads: CASSPGGIQETQYF. For the CDR3, the DNA is TGCGCCAGCAGCCCCGGAGGAATTCAAGAGACCCAGTACTTC. Together with reference TRBV5-1 and TRBJ2-5, the CDR3 gives the full variable domain: KAGVTQTPRYLIKTRGQQVTLSCSPISGHRSVSWYQQTPGQGLQFLFEYFSETQRNKGNFPGRFSGRQFSNSRSEMNVSTLELGDSALYLCASSPGGIQETQYFGPGTRLLVL.

The chain has TRBV11-1 and TRBJ1-5; TRBD1 aligns across 7 bases. Germline CDR1 SGHAT, CDR2 FQDESV (reference sequence). This CDR3 is 15 amino acids long. With V trimmed by 5 bases and J by 7 bases, 11 bases remained unmatched. The CDR3 bases are TGTGCCAGCAGCCCTACTGGCAGGGGGAAACAGCCCCAGCATTTT. Its translation is CASSPTGRGKQPQHF.

The chain recombines TRBV7-9 with TRBJ1-2, with D hard to call. CDR3 length: 13 residues. Between the trimmed V and J ends, which lost 2 bases and 3 bases, there was a span of 7 bases. Germline V gene data show CDR1 as SEHNR and CDR2 as FQNEAQ (reference sequence). The CDR3 loop is CASSLFPDYGYTF. The CDR3 bases are TGTGCCAGCAGCTTATTTCCAGACTATGGCTACACCTTC.

This rearrangement joins TRBV2 to TRBJ2-6; no clear D gene. Germline values: CDR1 SNHLY, CDR2 FYNNEI. CDR3 size: 14 residues. Trimming shortened V by 10 bases and J by 0 bases, and 10 bases separated the two germline ends. The CDR3 region is CATCLSSGANVLTF. CDR3 DNA: TGTGCCACCTGCTTAAGCTCTGGGGCCAACGTCCTGACTTTC.

The chain employs TRBV11-1 and TRBJ1-6; 9 bases line up with TRBD1. The length of the CDR3 is 14 residues. Germline values: CDR1 SGHAT, CDR2 FQDESV (reference sequence). V lost 5 bases and J lost 8; bases outside the gene matches: 4. The CDR3 protein is CASSPWTGDSPLHF. CDR3 nucleotides: TGTGCCAGCAGCCCCTGGACAGGGGATTCACCCCTCCACTTT. The full variable domain, with the rest looked up from reference TRBV11-1 and TRBJ1-6, is EAEVAQSPRYKITEKSQAVAFWCDPISGHATLYWYRQILGQGPELLVQFQDESVVDDSQLPKDRFSAERLKGVDSTLKIQPAELGDSAMYLCASSPWTGDSPLHFGNGTRLTVT.

The genes are TRBV6-1 and TRBJ2-7; D uncertain. CDR3 length: 13 amino acids. V was shortened by 8 bases and J by 0 bases, with 11 bases between the two germline ends. Germline CDR1 reads MNHNS; CDR2 reads SASEGT. The CDR3 DNA reads as TGTGCCAGCGGTTGGCAGGCCTCCTACGAGCAGTACTTC. It yields the protein CASGWQASYEQYF.

The chain couples TRBV19 to TRBJ2-5; D uncertain. The assigned J gene may be wrong: the sequence end matches TRBJ2-7 better. Per germline, CDR1 LNHDA and CDR2 SQIVND (reference sequence). This CDR3 spans 11 amino acids. Written as DNA, the CDR3 is TGTGCCAGTACCAAGAACTACGAGCAGTACTTC. Its translation is CASTKNYEQYF.

As concerns this clone: Being one base from a much bigger clone, this may be a read error. V is TRBV2 and J is TRBJ1-1; D remains unclear. This CDR3 is built from 13 residues. V was trimmed by 4 bases and J by 1 base, leaving 7 bases between them. Germline V lookup: CDR1 SNHLY, CDR2 FYNNEI. The CDR3 DNA is TGTGCCAGCAGTGTGTCAGGGAACACTGAAGCTTTCTTT. The encoded protein is CASSVSGNTEAFF. The variable domain in full, completed from reference TRBV2 and TRBJ1-1, reads EPEVTQTPSHQVTQMGQEVILRCVPISNHLYFYWYRQILGQKVEFLVSFYNNEISEKSEIFDDQFSVERPDGSNFTLKIRSTKLEDSAMYFCASSVSGNTEAFFGQGTRLTVV.

The genes are TRBV19 and TRBJ1-4, with a tentative D call TRBD1 (5 bases). Germline-derived CDR1 and CDR2 are LNHDA and SQIVND (reference sequence). The CDR3 contains 13 residues. Between the trimmed V and J ends, which lost 3 bases and 7 bases, there was a span of 9 bases. In nucleotides, the CDR3 is TGTGCCAGTAGTATCCAGGGAGGTGAAAAACTGTTTTTT. It specifies CASSIQGGEKLFF.

This clone was recorded at least ten times. The chain has TRBV11-2 and TRBJ1-1; 12 bases map to TRBD1. V gave up 6 bases and J gave up 6 bases; unmatched junction bases: 5. This CDR3 contains 14 residues. Germline V gene data show CDR1 as SGHAT and CDR2 as FQNNGV. The CDR3 nucleotides read TGTGCCAGCAGTCGGGGACAGGGGGCCTCTGAAGCTTTCTTT. This sequence encodes CASSRGQGASEAFF.

The gene calls are TRBV30 and TRBJ2-5; no firm D call. Germline V gives CDR1 GTSNPN, CDR2 SVGIG (reference sequence). V shed 3 bases and J shed 5 bases, with 10 bases lying between them. The CDR3 spans 12 residues. The CDR3 spells CAWRSLRETQYF. The CDR3 nucleotides are TGTGCCTGGAGATCTTTAAGGGAGACCCAGTACTTC. Full variable domain (rest looked up from reference TRBV30 and TRBJ2-5): SQTIHQWPATLVQPVGSPLSLECTVEGTSNPNLYWYRQAAGRGLQLLFYSVGIGQISSEVPQNLSASRPQDRQFILSSKKLLLSDSGFYLCAWRSLRETQYFGPGTRLLVL.

This clone was found a few times. The chain uses TRBV2 and TRBJ2-2; weak D call: TRBD2 (6 bases). V gave up 8 bases and J gave up 4 bases, with 17 bases separating them. Germline-derived CDR1 and CDR2 are SNHLY and FYNNEI. The CDR3 is made up of 15 amino acids. CDR3 in amino acids: CASHLHGGSTGELFF. The CDR3 region has the DNA TGTGCCAGCCATCTACATGGAGGGTCCACCGGGGAGCTGTTTTTT.

This chain uses TRBV7-9 with TRBJ1-1, with TRBD1 matching over 10 bases. CDR1 SEHNR and CDR2 FQNEAQ come from the germline V gene (reference sequence). With 5 bases clipped from V and 4 bases from J, the junction kept 7 bases outside the gene matches. The CDR3 extends over 15 amino acids. The CDR3 DNA is TGTGCCAGCAGCCCTCGGGACAGGGGAGGCACTGAAGCTTTCTTT. It specifies CASSPRDRGGTEAFF.

The chain uses TRBV5-6 and TRBJ1-6, with a tentative D call TRBD1 (5 bases). Trimming stripped 4 bases from V and 7 bases from J, with 12 bases between. The CDR3 is made up of 14 amino acids. CDR1 SGHDT and CDR2 YYEEEE come from the germline V gene. DNA of the CDR3: TGTGCCAGCAGCCAGGGACGGCTAAATTCACCCCTCCACTTT. Amino acid sequence: CASSQGRLNSPLHF.

A single count supports this clone. The chain couples TRBV7-2 to TRBJ1-3, with D perhaps matching TRBD1 (6 bases). The V gene lost 5 bases and the J gene lost 7 bases, with 12 bases spanning the gap. CDR1 is SGHTA, CDR2 FQGNSA, per germline. CDR3 length equals 13 residues. The chain's CDR3 is CASSPRGRNTIYF. CDR3 coding DNA: TGTGCCAGCAGCCCAAGGGGGAGGAACACCATATATTTT. Combining the CDR3 with reference TRBV7-2 and TRBJ1-3 gives the whole variable domain GAGVSQSPSNKVTEKGKDVELRCDPISGHTALYWYRQSLGQGLEFLIYFQGNSAPDKSGLPSDRFSAERTGGSVSTLTIQRTQQEDSAVYLCASSPRGRNTIYFGEGSWLTVV.

V gene TRBV14 combines with J gene TRBJ2-3, with 9 bases matching TRBD2. The CDR3 loop spans 15 amino acids. V was pared by 5 bases and J by 4 bases, with 7 bases of the junction left unmatched. Looked up from germline, CDR1 is SGHDN and CDR2 is FVKESK. As DNA, the CDR3 is TGTGCCAGCAGCAGACTAGCGGTAAGGTCAGATACGCAGTATTTT. This sequence encodes CASSRLAVRSDTQYF.

The chain combines TRBV19 with TRBJ2-7; unclear D gene. Germline V gene lookup returns CDR1 LNHDA and CDR2 SQIVND (reference sequence). The CDR3 consists of 15 residues. V was cut by 1 base and J by 1 base, with 11 bases left in between. This CDR3 is CASSIARLASYEQYF. The CDR3, as DNA: TGTGCCAGTAGTATAGCCCGGTTGGCGTCCTACGAGCAGTACTTC.

V is TRBV4-1 and J is TRBJ2-1; D is perhaps TRBD1 or TRBD2 (6 bases each). The CDR3 has 17 amino acids. Germline-derived CDR1 and CDR2 are MGHRA and YSYEKL. Trimming stripped 1 base from V and 0 bases from J, with 13 bases between. The DNA for the CDR3 is TGCGCCAGCAGCCAAGCCGGGGGCCCTAGCTCCTACAATGAGCAGTTCTTC. Translating it yields CASSQAGGPSSYNEQFF.

The genes are TRBV5-1 and TRBJ2-2, with unresolved D. Germline V gene data show CDR1 as SGHRS and CDR2 as YFSETQ. The V and J ends lost 4 bases and 1 base respectively, with 8 bases between them. The CDR3 spans 14 residues. CDR3 in DNA: TGCGCCAGCAGCGGGCTGATGAACACCGGGGAGCTGTTTTTT. This codes for CASSGLMNTGELFF.

The chain recombines TRBV18 with TRBJ2-7; D may be TRBD2 (5 bases). The ends were cut back, 5 bases at V and 3 bases at J, with 14 bases in the middle. CDR1 and CDR2 from the germline V gene are KGHSH and LQKENI. The CDR3 contains 14 residues. The CDR3 sequence: CASSSGSAGYEQYF. The DNA of the CDR3 is TGTGCCAGCTCATCCGGCAGTGCGGGCTACGAGCAGTACTTC.

This clone is a singleton in its sample. This sequence joins TRBV29-1 and TRBJ1-3, with a weak D call TRBD1 (5 bases). V lost 4 bases and J lost 0, with 13 bases in between. The length of the CDR3 is 15 residues. The germline gives CDR1 SQVTM, CDR2 ANQGSEA. In DNA, the CDR3 is TGCAGCGTTGGCGGGACGGGGAGCTCTGGAAACACCATATATTTT. Protein product: CSVGGTGSSGNTIYF.

This clone has only one observation. This chain's CDR3 is CASKAAGGAGAEQFF. CDR3 nucleotide sequence: TGCGCCAGCAAAGCAGCGGGAGGTGCCGGGGCGGAGCAGTTCTTC. The chain is built from TRBV4-1 and TRBJ2-1; 9 bases are a match to TRBD2. After removal of 7 bases from V and 10 bases from J, the junction contained 14 bases not matched to a gene. The germline CDR1 and CDR2 sequences are MGHRA and YSYEKL. The CDR3 is 15 residues long.

This chain connects TRBV2 to TRBJ1-4, with 12 bases fitting TRBD1. The CDR3 has 14 amino acids. Germline V CDR1 and CDR2: SNHLY, FYNNEI. J was trimmed by 8 bases and V by 7 bases; bases with no gene match: 5. The CDR3 here is CASNRDRGLEKLFF. In DNA, the CDR3 is TGTGCCAGCAACCGGGACAGGGGGCTGGAAAAACTGTTTTTT.

This chain uses TRBV27 with TRBJ2-7; TRBD1 aligns across 9 bases. Per germline, CDR1 MNHEY and CDR2 SMNVEV (reference sequence). V lost 4 bases and J lost 3; bases outside the gene matches: 7. The CDR3 sequence is 15 residues long. CDR3 coding DNA: TGTGCCAGCAGTTCCCCGGACAGGGGCCGCTACGAGCAGTACTTC. Protein sequence: CASSSPDRGRYEQYF.

The chain's CDR3 is CASSRNRALEQYF. In DNA form, the CDR3 reads TGCGCCAGCAGCCGAAACAGGGCCCTCGAGCAGTACTTC. V is TRBV4-1 and J is TRBJ2-7, with D maybe TRBD1 (6 bases). CDR1 is MGHRA and CDR2 is YSYEKL in the germline V gene. The CDR3 sequence is 13 residues long. The germline V and J ends were trimmed by 4 bases and 6 bases, with 13 bases remaining between them.

This chain links TRBV6-4 with TRBJ2-3; 9 bases agree with TRBD2. The CDR3 is 15 residues long. CDR1 and CDR2 from the germline V gene are MRHNA and SNTAGT. V dropped 6 bases and J dropped 6; count of bases not matched to a gene: 10. Written as DNA, the CDR3 is TGTGCCAGCAGCCGGCGGGGGGGCCAGGGGGATACGCAGTATTTT. Protein: CASSRRGGQGDTQYF.